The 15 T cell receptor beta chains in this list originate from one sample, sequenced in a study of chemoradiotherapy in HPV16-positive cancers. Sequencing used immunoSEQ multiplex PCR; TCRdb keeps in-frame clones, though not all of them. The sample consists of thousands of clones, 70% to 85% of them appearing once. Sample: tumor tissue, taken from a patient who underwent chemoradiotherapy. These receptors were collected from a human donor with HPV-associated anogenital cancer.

The CDR3 nucleotides are TGTGCCAGCAGTTTCCCGGGACACGGCGGGGATGAGCAGTTCTTC. This gives the protein CASSFPGHGGDEQFF. The chain combines TRBV6-6 with TRBJ2-1, with D perhaps matching TRBD1 or TRBD2 (6 bases each). Germline-derived CDR1 and CDR2 are MNHNY and SVGAGI (reference sequence). The length of the CDR3 is 15 residues. Trimming stripped 4 bases from V and 8 bases from J, with 18 bases between.

The CDR3 reads CASSPGQPTGELFF. The CDR3, as DNA: TGTGCCAGCAGCCCGGGACAGCCTACCGGGGAGCTGTTTTTT. The V gene is TRBV11-3, the J gene TRBJ2-2, with TRBD1 identical over 7 bases. CDR3 length: 14 amino acids. J lost 5 bases, V lost 5 bases, and 5 bases had no gene match. CDR1 is SGHNT, CDR2 YENEEA, per germline. Full variable domain (rest looked up from reference TRBV11-3 and TRBJ2-2): EAGVVQSPRYKIIEKKQPVAFWCNPISGHNTLYWYLQNLGQGPELLIRYENEEAVDDSQLPKDRFSAERLKGVDSTLKIQPAELGDSAVYLCASSPGQPTGELFFGEGSRLTVL.

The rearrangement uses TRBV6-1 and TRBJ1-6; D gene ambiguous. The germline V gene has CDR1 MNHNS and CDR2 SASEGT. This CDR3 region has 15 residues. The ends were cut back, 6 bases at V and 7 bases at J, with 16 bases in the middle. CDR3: CASRPTVGGNSPLHF. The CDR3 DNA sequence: TGTGCCAGCAGGCCAACAGTAGGAGGGAATTCACCCCTCCACTTT.

The CDR3 protein is CSPGTAGYTF. The CDR3 bases are TGCAGCCCCGGGACAGCCGGCTACACCTTC. This chain connects TRBV20-1 to TRBJ1-2, with TRBD1 matching over 7 bases. Germline V CDR1 and CDR2: DFQATT, SNEGSKA (reference sequence). The CDR3 loop spans 10 amino acids.

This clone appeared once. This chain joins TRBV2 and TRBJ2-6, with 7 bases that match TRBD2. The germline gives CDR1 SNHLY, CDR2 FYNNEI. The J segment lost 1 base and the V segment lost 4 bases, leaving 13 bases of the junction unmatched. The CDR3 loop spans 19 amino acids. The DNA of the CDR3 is TGTGCCAGCAGTGTCTCGGCGTGGGGGGGAGGGTCTGGGGCCAACGTCCTGACTTTC. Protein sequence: CASSVSAWGGGSGANVLTF.

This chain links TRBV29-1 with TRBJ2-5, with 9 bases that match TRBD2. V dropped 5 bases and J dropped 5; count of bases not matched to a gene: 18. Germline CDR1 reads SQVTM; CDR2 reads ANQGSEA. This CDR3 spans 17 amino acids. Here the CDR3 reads CSVRPLGGGGAWETQYF. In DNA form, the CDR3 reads TGCAGCGTTAGACCATTAGGGGGCGGGGGGGCCTGGGAGACCCAGTACTTC.

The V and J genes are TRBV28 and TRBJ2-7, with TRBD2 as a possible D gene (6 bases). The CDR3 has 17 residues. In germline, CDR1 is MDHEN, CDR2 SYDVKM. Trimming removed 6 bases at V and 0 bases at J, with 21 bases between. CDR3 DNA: TGTGCCAGCAGGAAATGGGGGGACTCCCCAAACTCCTACGAGCAGTACTTC. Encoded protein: CASRKWGDSPNSYEQYF.

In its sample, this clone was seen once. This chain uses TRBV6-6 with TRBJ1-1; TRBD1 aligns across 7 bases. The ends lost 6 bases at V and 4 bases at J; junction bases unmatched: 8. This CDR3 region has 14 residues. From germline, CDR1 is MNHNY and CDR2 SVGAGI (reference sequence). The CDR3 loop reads CASSRQGGITEAFF. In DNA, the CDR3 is TGTGCCAGCAGCCGACAGGGCGGGATCACTGAAGCTTTCTTT.

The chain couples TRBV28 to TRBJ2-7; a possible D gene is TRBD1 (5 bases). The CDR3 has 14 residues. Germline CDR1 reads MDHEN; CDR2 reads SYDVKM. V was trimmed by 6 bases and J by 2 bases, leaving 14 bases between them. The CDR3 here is CASSGHPLPYEQYF. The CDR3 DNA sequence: TGTGCCAGCAGCGGACACCCCCTTCCCTACGAGCAGTACTTC.

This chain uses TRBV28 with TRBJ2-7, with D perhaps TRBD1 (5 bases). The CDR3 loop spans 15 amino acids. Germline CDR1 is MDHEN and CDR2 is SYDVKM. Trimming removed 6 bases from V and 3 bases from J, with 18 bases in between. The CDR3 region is CASSPRGALNYEQYF. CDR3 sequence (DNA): TGTGCCAGCAGCCCCCGTGGGGCTTTGAACTACGAGCAGTACTTC.

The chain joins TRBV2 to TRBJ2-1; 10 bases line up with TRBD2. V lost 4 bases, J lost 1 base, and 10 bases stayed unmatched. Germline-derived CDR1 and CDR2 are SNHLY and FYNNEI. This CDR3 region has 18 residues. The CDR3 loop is CASSGPGSGGSSYNEQFF. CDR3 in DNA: TGTGCCAGCAGTGGACCTGGTAGCGGGGGGTCTTCCTACAATGAGCAGTTCTTC. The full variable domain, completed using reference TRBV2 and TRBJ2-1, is EPEVTQTPSHQVTQMGQEVILRCVPISNHLYFYWYRQILGQKVEFLVSFYNNEISEKSEIFDDQFSVERPDGSNFTLKIRSTKLEDSAMYFCASSGPGSGGSSYNEQFFGPGTRLTVL.

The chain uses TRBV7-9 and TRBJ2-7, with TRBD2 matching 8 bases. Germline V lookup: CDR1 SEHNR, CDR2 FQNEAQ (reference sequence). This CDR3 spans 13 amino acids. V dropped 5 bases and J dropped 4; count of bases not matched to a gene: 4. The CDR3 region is CASSPGGAYEQYF. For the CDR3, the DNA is TGTGCCAGCAGCCCGGGGGGGGCTTACGAGCAGTACTTC.

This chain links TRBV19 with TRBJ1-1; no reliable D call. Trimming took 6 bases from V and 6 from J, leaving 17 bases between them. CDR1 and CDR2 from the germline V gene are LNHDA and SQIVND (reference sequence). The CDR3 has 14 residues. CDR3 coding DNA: TGTGCCAGTAGGCCCCGGGTCTTCGAACCTGAAGCTTTCTTT. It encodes CASRPRVFEPEAFF.

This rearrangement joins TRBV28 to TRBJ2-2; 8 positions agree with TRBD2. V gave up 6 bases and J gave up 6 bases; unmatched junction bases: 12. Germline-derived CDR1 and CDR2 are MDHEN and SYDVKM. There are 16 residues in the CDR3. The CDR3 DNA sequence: TGTGCCAGCAGCCCGGGAGGGACGTTAAACGCCGGGGAGCTGTTTTTT. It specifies CASSPGGTLNAGELFF.

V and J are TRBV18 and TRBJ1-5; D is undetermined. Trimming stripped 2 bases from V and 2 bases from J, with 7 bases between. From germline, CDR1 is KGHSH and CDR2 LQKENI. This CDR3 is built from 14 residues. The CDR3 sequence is CASSPKDGNQPQHF. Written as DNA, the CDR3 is TGTGCCAGCTCACCAAAGGACGGCAATCAGCCCCAGCATTTT.